The rows below give T cell receptor beta chains drawn from one sample of a study of blood T cell repertoires in COVID-19. Some clones are missing from TCRdb's copy, which holds only in-frame ones; the method was immunoSEQ multiplex PCR. The table includes roughly 300,000 clones, approximately 91% detected once. Sequenced sample: PBMCs or T cells enriched from blood (not recorded which). The origin of the receptors is a woman in her thirties or forties with acute COVID-19. CDR3s include the opening cysteine and the closing phenylalanine or tryptophan.

V gene | CDR3 protein
TRBV7-2 | CASSKGQGAWETQYF
TRBV2 | CASKKGASNEKLFF
TRBV29-1 | CSVRQGDNQPQHF
TRBV28 | CASSWPGGELFF
TRBV7-2 | CASGLAERVKTQYF
TRBV28 | CASRPGHSSNQPQHF
TRBV7-2 | CASTPQYSGNTIYF
TRBV28 | CASSRSEAFF
TRBV19 | CASAGVGQPQHF
TRBV14 | CASSHRGGYGYTF
TRBV6-5 | CASTLGLAGSYEQYF
TRBV7-2 | CASSPDRGEGAFF